This T cell receptor (beta chain) stems from a study of T cells in Graves' hyperthyroidism and ophthalmopathy (dated by TCRdb to between 2017 and 2020). Concerning the study at large: Peripheral blood samples were taken at initial diagnosis, before any treatment was given. To identify distinguishing TCR V-J signatures, a discovery cohort of about 100 patients was used, comprising some 43 with Graves' ophthalmopathy and around 60 with stable Graves' hyperthyroidism. An independent validation cohort of under 20 hyperthyroidism patients and more than 15 patients who later progressed to ophthalmopathy tested prospective prediction of ophthalmopathy. The approximately 90 discovery patients were divided at random into training and test sets in a 7:3 ratio. In six Graves' hyperthyroidism patients, the study also compared T-cell repertoires from thyroid tissue with T-cell repertoires from blood. Once sampling was done, hyperthyroidism patients were given methimazole at a starting dose of 30 mg daily, whereas ophthalmopathy patients were given high-dose intravenous methylprednisolone. The paper reports TCR Vbeta CDR3 sequencing of some 140 peripheral blood samples: 40 to 45 ophthalmopathy, under 80 hyperthyroidism and some 17 progressor patients.

From a lookup of the germline V gene, CDR1 and CDR2 are SGHDN and FVKESK. The junction shows trimming of 1 base on V and 4 bases on J, plus 17 bases between the germline ends. The cysteine opens and the phenylalanine closes a CDR3 of 16 amino acids. Only the CDR3 portion is preserved as DNA: 48 bases, with reading frame beginning at the first base. Hyperthyroidism patients were aged 18 to 65 years and newly diagnosed, with disease duration of less than 2 months. Any patient with an uncontrolled infection, another autoimmune disease, pregnancy or lactation was excluded. Diagnoses were established on the basis of clinical symptoms, serum thyroxine and TRAb, thyroid ultrasound, and orbital computed tomography. Blood from progressor patients was collected at the time of first diagnosis with hyperthyroidism, before any ophthalmopathy symptoms had appeared. PBMCs were separated from 7.5 to 10 ml of fresh peripheral blood using Ficoll-Paque density gradient centrifugation. Progressor patients were initially diagnosed with Graves' hyperthyroidism and developed ophthalmopathy during follow-up. Trizol reagent was used to extract total RNA, and RNA quality was then checked on an Agilent 2100 Bioanalyzer.

Beyond this particular receptor, the publication reports: A 13 V-J signature model separated ophthalmopathy from stable hyperthyroidism, with around 91% sensitivity and 81.08% specificity in cross-validation and 80%/75% in testing. Most expanded thyroid clonotypes (frequency above 0.001) were also found in blood, which suggests that blood repertoires may mirror thyroid immune responses. No statistical method was used to fix the sample size in advance, and group allocation was not hidden from the investigators. During validation, the model predicted progression to ophthalmopathy a median of about 6.5 months ahead of onset, with around 65% sensitivity and roughly 72% specificity.

The sample holds many counts of this clonotype. The antigen it recognizes is unknown. Base quality data are lacking; no much larger clone is found one base away. Amplification of TCR beta CDR3 regions was carried out from RNA transcripts. A first-round RT-PCR of the TCR CDR3 used the HTBI primer set with the Qiagen OneStep RT-PCR kit. Libraries were constructed in a second round of multiplex PCR, after which size selection and purification were carried out. Paired-end sequencing of the libraries was performed with 100 bp reads on an Illumina HiSeq2000. Per the authors' processing: Raw data were processed with SOAPnuke, discarding reads with adapters, uncalled bases, mean Phred below 15, or no exact constant-primer or identifier match. COPE v1.2.5 was used to merge high-quality paired reads, and clonotypes were defined as unique nucleotide sequences. MiTCR v1.1 was used to align the clonotypes against IMGT TRBV, TRBD and TRBJ reference segments. Analysis was restricted to V-J combinations with a frequency above 0.0001, which covered roughly 99% of repertoires. The TCS score was defined as the ratio of F50 (clonal expansion) to E x V (chaos), calculated using BLOSUM62-based TCRdist between CDR3 peptides within each V-J. Welch's t-statistics and random forest reduced around 550 V-J features to roughly 13, which were used in a naive Bayes classifier (R e1071). TCRdb trimmed the raw reads at Q25, called clones with MiXCR and kept productive beta chains. Rows with one shared CDR3 protein collapse into an entry with the most common genes and DNA. These V and J calls derive from TCRdb rather than the authors' analysis. Here the sample has about 280,000 distinct CDR3 sequences; less than 30% occur a single time. The top ten clonotypes cover 25% to 30% of the sample.

The sequence came from a man in his forties with Graves' hyperthyroidism that later progressed to Graves' ophthalmopathy. The sample comprised blood. In this chain, TRBV14 is recombined with TRBJ2-7; a tentative D call is TRBD2 (6 bases match). The CDR3 region has the sequence CASSQVERTIPYEQYF. At the DNA level, the sequence is TGTGCCAGCAGCCAAGTAGAGAGGACTATCCCTTACGAGCAGTACTTC. With all but the CDR3 taken from the reference TRBV14 and TRBJ2-7 genes, the full variable domain is: EAGVTQFPSHSVIEKGQTVTLRCDPISGHDNLYWYRRVMGKEIKFLLHFVKESKQDESGMPNNRFLAERTGGTYSTLKVQPAELEDSGVYFCASSQVERTIPYEQYFGPGTRLTVT.